The clone carrying this T cell receptor (beta chain) has only a few counts. Cohort 3 donors counted as recovered after two negative PCRs, clearance, or resolved symptoms. Sequencing was performed with immunoSEQ multiplex PCR; in TCRdb, only in-frame clones are kept and a portion is missing. The data contain about 200,000 clones, about 80% of them singletons. The data belong to a study of blood T cell repertoires in COVID-19. Trimming removed 1 base at V and 2 bases at J, with 10 bases between. The CDR3 is made up of 15 amino acids. The germline V gene encodes CDR1 SEHNR and CDR2 FQNEAQ (reference sequence).

The source material was PBMCs or T cells enriched from blood (not recorded which). The rearrangement joins TRBV7-9 to TRBJ2-3; TRBD1 is a possible D gene (6 bases). This receptor was obtained from a man aged 35-49 years who had recovered from COVID-19. The CDR3, as DNA: TGTGCCAGCAGCTTAGTGCAGGGGACCACAGATACGCAGTATTTT. Translated, it gives CASSLVQGTTDTQYF.